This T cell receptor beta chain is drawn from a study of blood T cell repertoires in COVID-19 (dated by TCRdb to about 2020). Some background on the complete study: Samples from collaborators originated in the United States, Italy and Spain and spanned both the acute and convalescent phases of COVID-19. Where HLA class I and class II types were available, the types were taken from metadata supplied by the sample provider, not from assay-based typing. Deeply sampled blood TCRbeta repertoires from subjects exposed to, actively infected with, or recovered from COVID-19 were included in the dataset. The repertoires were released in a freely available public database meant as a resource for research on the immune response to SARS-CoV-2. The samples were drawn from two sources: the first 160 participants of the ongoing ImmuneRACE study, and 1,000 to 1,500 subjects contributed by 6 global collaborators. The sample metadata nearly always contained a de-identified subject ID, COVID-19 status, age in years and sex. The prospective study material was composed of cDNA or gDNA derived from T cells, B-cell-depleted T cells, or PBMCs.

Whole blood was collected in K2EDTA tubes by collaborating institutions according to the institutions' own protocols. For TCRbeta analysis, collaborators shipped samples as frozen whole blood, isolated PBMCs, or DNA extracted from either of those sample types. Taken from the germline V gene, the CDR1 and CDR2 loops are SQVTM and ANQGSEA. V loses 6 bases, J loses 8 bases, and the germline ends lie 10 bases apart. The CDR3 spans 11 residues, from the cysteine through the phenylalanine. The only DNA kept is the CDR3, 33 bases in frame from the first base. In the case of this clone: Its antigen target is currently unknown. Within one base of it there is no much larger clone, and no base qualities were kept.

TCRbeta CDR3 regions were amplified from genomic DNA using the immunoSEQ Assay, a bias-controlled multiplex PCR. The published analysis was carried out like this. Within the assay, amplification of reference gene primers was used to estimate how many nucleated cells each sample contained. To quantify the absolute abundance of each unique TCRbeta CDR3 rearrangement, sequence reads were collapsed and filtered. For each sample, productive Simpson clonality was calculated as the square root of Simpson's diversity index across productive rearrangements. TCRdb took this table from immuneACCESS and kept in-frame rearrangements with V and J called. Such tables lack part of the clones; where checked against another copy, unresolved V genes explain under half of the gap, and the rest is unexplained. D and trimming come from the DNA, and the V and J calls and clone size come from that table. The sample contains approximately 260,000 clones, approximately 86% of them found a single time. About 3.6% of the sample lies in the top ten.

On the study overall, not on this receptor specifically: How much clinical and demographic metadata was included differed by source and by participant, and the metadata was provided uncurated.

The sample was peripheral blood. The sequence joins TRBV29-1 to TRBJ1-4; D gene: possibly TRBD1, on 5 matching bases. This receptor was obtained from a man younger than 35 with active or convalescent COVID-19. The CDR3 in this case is CSVGGYEKLFF. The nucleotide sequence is TGCAGCGTGGGGGGGTACGAAAAACTGTTTTTT.